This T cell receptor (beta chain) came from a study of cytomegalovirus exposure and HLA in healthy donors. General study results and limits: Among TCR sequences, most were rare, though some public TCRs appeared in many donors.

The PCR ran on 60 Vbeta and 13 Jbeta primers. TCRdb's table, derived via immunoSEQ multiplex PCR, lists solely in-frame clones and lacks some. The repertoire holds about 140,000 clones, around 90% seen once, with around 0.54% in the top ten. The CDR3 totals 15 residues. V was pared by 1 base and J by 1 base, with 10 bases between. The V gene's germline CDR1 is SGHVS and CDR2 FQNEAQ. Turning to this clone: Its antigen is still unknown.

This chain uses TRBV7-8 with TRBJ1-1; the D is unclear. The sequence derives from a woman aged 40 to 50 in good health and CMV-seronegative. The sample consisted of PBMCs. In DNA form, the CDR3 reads TGTGCCAGCAGCTTAGGGTGGCCTGGGAACACTGAAGCTTTCTTT. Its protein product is CASSLGWPGNTEAFF.